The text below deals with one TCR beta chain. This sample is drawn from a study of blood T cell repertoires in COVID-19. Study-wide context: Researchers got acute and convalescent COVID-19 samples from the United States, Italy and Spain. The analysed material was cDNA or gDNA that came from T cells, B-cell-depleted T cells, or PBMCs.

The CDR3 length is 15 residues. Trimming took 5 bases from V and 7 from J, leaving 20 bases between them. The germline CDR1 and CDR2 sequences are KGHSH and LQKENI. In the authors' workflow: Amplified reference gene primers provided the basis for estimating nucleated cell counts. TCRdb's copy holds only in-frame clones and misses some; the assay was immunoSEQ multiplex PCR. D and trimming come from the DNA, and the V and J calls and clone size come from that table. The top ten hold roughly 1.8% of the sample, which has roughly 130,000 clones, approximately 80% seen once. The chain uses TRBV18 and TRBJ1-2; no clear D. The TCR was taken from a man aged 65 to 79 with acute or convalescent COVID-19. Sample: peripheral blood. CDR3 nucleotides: TGTGCCAGCTCAGGAGTAGCCCCAAGTTTTCGTGGCTACACCTTC. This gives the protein CASSGVAPSFRGYTF. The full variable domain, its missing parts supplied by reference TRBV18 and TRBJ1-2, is NAGVMQNPRHLVRRRGQEARLRCSPMKGHSHVYWYRQLPEEGLKFMVYLQKENIIDESGMPKERFSAEFPKEGPSILRIQQVVRGDSAAYFCASSGVAPSFRGYTFGSGTRLTVV.